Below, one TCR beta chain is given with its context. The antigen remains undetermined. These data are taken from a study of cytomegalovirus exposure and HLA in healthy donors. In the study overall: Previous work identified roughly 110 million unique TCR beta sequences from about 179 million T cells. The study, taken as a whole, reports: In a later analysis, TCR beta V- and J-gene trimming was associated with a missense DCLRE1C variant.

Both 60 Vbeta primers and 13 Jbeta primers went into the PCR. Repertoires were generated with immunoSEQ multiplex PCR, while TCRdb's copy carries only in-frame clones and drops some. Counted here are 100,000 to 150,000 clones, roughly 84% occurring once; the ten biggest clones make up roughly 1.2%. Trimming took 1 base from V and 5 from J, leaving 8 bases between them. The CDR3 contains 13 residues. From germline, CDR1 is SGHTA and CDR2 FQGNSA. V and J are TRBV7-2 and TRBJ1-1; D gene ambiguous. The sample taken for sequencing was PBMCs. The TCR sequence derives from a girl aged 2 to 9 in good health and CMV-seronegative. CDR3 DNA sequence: TGTGCCAGCAGCTTAGGAGGGTTGACTGAAGCTTTCTTT. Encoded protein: CASSLGGLTEAFF.